This T cell receptor beta chain derives from a study of human versus mouse CDR3 diversity and MHC coevolution. This clone was recorded once. The method was immunoSEQ multiplex PCR; TCRdb's version includes in-frame clones alone and lacks a portion of them. The repertoire has some 60,000 clones, around 94% of them found once; the top ten carry over 15%. Per germline, CDR1 SGHRS and CDR2 YFSETQ. With 1 base clipped from V and 3 bases from J, the junction kept 7 bases outside the gene matches. There are 18 residues in the CDR3. V is TRBV5-1 and J is TRBJ2-4; 13 bases line up with TRBD2. The receptor was derived from a person aged 55 to 69 in good health. Specimen: naive CD4+ T cells from blood. This sample's subset: CD45RO-negative CD62L-positive naive CD4 T cells. The CDR3 DNA follows: TGCGCCAGCAGCTTGCGACTAGCGGGAGGCCCCGTCAAAAACATTCAGTACTTC. Its protein is CASSLRLAGGPVKNIQYF.